This TCR beta chain derives from a study of T-cell reconstitution after alpha-beta-depleted transplantation in children. Library preparation (for TCRbeta) was performed with unique molecular identifiers. TCRdb reanalysed the PCR reads using MiXCR and keeps one entry per CDR3 protein. The repertoire holds 190,000 or so distinct CDR3 sequences, with roughly 15% as singletons. Comments on this clonotype: An end of the junction differs from the germline gene, which may be a read error.

Here the sequenced sample was PBMCs from the stem cell graft donor, taken from the stem cell graft. The receptor comes from a human donor who donated a stem cell graft to a child with acute lymphoblastic leukemia.

The CDR3, as DNA: TGCGCCAGCAGTCCAAACCCTATAGCGGGAGAGCTGTTCTTC. Translation: CASSPNPIAGELFF. The V call is TRBV5-1, the J call TRBJ2-1; 9 nucleotides align to TRBD2. Germline V gene lookup returns CDR1 SGHRS and CDR2 YFSETQ. The CDR3 covers 14 residues.